The rows below give T cell receptor beta chains drawn from one sample of a study of blood T cell repertoires in COVID-19. TCRdb's table, derived via immunoSEQ multiplex PCR, lists solely in-frame clones and lacks some. The sample includes about 120,000 clones, 85% to 90% of them seen just once. The sample comprised peripheral blood. Source of these receptors: a woman aged 45 to 65 with acute or convalescent COVID-19. The conserved cysteine and the conserved F or W are not part of the CDR3 here.

v_call: TRBV9; cdr3_aa: ASSPNGVEAF
v_call: TRBV12-3/TRBV12-4; cdr3_aa: ASSPGHPYEQY
v_call: TRBV19; cdr3_aa: ASSLTTGRGYT
v_call: TRBV7-6; cdr3_aa: ASSRDRSSYEQY
v_call: TRBV5-1; cdr3_aa: ASSGPPWAGEVSTDTQY
v_call: TRBV7-2; cdr3_aa: ASSLGTNTEAF
v_call: TRBV5-1; cdr3_aa: ASSFGQDSEAF
v_call: TRBV12-3/TRBV12-4; cdr3_aa: ASSLPGRHGYT
v_call: TRBV7-2; cdr3_aa: ASSLALFSFSGNTIY
v_call: TRBV9; cdr3_aa: ASSSSGGNTEAF
v_call: TRBV30; cdr3_aa: AWGPAGSPLH
v_call: TRBV30; cdr3_aa: AWSVEGAVNYGYT
v_call: TRBV12-3/TRBV12-4; cdr3_aa: ASSGQGNQPQH
v_call: TRBV6-6; cdr3_aa: ASSLHPNSGNTIY
v_call: TRBV9; cdr3_aa: ASSVGGGAGKETQY
v_call: TRBV4-1; cdr3_aa: ASSQDRWLAGGTDTQY
v_call: TRBV5-6; cdr3_aa: ASSLPLGGRRETQY
v_call: TRBV11-2; cdr3_aa: ASSLGGLAGKQETQY
v_call: TRBV3-1/TRBV3-2; cdr3_aa: ASSQDPAGGRF
v_call: TRBV7-6; cdr3_aa: ASSLAAGGSVGNTIY
v_call: TRBV11-2; cdr3_aa: ASSLRSLAGGSTGELF
v_call: TRBV7-6; cdr3_aa: ASSLAQGPYEQY